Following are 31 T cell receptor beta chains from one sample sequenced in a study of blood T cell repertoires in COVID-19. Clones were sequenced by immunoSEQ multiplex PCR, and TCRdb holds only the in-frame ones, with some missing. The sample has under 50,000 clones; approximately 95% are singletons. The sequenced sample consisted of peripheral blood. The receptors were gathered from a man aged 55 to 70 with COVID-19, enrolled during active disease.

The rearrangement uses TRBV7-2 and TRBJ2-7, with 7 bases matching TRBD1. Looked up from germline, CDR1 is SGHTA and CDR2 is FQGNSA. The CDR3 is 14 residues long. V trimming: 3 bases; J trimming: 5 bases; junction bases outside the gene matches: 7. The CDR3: CASSLQQGPHEQYF. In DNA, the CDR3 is TGTGCCAGCAGCTTGCAACAGGGGCCCCACGAGCAGTACTTC.

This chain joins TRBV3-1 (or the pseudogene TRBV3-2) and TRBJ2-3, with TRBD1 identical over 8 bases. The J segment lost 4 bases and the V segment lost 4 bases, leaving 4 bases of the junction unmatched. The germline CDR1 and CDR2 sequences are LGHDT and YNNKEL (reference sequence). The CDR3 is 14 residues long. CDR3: CASSLGQASDTQYF. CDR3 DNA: TGTGCCAGCAGCCTGGGACAGGCATCAGATACGCAGTATTTT.

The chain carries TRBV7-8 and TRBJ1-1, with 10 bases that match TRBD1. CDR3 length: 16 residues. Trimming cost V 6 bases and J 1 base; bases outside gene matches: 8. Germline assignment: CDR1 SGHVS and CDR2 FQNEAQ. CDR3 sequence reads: CASRRQGANPNTEAFF. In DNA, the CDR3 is TGTGCCAGCAGGAGACAGGGGGCGAACCCGAACACTGAAGCTTTCTTT.

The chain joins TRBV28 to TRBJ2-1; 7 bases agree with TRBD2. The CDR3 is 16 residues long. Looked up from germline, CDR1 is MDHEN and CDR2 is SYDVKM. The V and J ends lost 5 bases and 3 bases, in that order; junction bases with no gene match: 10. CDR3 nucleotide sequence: TGTGCCAGCAGTCGGAGTTCACGGGGGGTCTACAATGAGCAGTTCTTC. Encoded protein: CASSRSSRGVYNEQFF.

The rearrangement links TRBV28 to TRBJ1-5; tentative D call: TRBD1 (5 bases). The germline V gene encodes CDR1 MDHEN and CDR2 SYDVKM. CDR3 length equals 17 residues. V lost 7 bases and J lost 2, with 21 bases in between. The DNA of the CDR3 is TGTGCCAGCACCACACCCTGGGGGGTCGGAGGCAATCAGCCCCAGCATTTT. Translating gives CASTTPWGVGGNQPQHF.

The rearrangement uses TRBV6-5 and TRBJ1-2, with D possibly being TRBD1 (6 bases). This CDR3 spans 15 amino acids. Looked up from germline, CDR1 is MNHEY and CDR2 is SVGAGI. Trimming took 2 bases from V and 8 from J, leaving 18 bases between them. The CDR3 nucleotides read TGTGCCAGCAGTTACGCCCCCGAGTATAGGGGGGGCTACACCTTC. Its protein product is CASSYAPEYRGGYTF.

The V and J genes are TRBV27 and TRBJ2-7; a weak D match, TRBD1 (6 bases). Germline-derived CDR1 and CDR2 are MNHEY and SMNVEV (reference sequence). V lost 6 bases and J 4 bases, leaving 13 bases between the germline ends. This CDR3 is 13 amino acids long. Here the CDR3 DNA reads TGTGCCAGCAGAACGGGACACAATTACGAGCAGTACTTC. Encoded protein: CASRTGHNYEQYF.

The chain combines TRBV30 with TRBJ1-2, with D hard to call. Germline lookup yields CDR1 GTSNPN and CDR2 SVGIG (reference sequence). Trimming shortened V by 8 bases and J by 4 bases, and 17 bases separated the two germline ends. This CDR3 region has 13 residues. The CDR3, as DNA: TGTGCCGGTGGGGAGAGGTTGGGCTATGGCTACACCTTC. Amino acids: CAGGERLGYGYTF.

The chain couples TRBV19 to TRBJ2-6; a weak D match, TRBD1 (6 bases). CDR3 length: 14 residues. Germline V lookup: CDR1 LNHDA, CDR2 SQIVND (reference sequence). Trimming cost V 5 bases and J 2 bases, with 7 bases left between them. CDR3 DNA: TGTGCCAGTAGTCCAGGGGCTGGGGCCAACGTCCTGACTTTC. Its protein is CASSPGAGANVLTF.

CDR3 sequence (DNA): TGTGCCAGCAGTCTTTCAGGGGGCGGAAACACCATATATTTT. The encoded protein is CASSLSGGGNTIYF. The chain carries TRBV7-8 and TRBJ1-3, with 8 nucleotides matching TRBD1. Germline CDR1 is SGHVS and CDR2 is FQNEAQ. The CDR3 contains 14 residues. Losses at the gene ends were 6 bases for V and 4 bases for J; bases not matched to a gene: 5. Combining the CDR3 with reference TRBV7-8 and TRBJ1-3 gives the whole variable domain GAGVSQSPRYKVAKRGQDVALRCDPISGHVSLFWYQQALGQGPEFLTYFQNEAQLDKSGLPSDRFFAERPEGSVSTLKIQRTQQEDSAVYLCASSLSGGGNTIYFGEGSWLTVV.

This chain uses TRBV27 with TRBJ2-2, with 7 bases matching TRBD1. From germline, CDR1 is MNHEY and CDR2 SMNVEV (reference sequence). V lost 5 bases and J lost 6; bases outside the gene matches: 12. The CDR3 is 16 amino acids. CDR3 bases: TGTGCCAGCAGTCGACAGGGCTCTCAGGGGGCCGGGGAGCTGTTTTTT. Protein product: CASSRQGSQGAGELFF.

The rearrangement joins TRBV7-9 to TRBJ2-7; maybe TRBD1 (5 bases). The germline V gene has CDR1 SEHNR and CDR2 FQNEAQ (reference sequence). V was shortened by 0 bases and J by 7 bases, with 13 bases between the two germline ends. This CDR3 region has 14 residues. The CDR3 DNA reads TGTGCCAGCAGCTTAGCAAGTGGACACCCGGAGCAGTACTTC. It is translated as CASSLASGHPEQYF.

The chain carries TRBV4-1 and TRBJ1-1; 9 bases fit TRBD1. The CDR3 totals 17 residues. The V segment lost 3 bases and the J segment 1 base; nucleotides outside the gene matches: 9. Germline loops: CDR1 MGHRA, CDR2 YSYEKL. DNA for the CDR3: TGCGCCAGCAGCCACCCCGGACAGGGGAATCGGAACACTGAAGCTTTCTTT. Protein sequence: CASSHPGQGNRNTEAFF.

The CDR3 DNA reads TGTGCCAGCAGTGAAGCGCAGTACCCGACCGGGGAGCTGTTTTTT. Amino acid sequence: CASSEAQYPTGELFF. This chain connects TRBV2 to TRBJ2-2, with D unclear. Germline CDR1 reads SNHLY; CDR2 reads FYNNEI. This CDR3 has 15 residues. V was cut by 0 bases and J by 5 bases, with 10 bases left in between.

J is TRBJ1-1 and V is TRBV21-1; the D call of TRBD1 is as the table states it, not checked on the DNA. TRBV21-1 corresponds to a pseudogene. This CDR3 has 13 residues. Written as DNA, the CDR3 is TGTGCCAGCAGCAAAAGGGGCTCCCCGGGAGCTTTCTTT. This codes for CASSKRGSPGAFF.

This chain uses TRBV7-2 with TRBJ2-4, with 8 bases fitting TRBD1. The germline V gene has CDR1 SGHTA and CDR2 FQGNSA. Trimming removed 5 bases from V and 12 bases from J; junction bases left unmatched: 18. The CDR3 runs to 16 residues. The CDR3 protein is CASSPRQGQKGRYQYF. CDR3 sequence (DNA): TGTGCCAGCAGCCCCCGACAGGGGCAGAAAGGAAGGTATCAGTACTTC.

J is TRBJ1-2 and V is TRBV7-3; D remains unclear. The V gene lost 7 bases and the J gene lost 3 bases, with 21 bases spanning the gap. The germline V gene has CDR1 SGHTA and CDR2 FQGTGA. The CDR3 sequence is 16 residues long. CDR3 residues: CASTHIGLGVYYGYTF. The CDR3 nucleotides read TGTGCCAGCACCCATATTGGGCTGGGAGTCTACTATGGCTACACCTTC.

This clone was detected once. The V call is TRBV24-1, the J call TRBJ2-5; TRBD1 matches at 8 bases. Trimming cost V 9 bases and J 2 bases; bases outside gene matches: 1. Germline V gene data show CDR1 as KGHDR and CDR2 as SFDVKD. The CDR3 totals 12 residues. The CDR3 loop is CATGDRQETQYF. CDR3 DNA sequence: TGTGCCACCGGGGACAGGCAAGAGACCCAGTACTTC.

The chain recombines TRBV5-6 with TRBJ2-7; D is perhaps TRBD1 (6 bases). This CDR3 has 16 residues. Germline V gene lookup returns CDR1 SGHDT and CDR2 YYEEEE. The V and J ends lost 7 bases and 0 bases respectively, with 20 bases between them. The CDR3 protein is CASSVSRDRSSYEQYF. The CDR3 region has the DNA TGTGCCAGCTCCGTTAGCCGAGACAGGAGCTCCTACGAGCAGTACTTC.

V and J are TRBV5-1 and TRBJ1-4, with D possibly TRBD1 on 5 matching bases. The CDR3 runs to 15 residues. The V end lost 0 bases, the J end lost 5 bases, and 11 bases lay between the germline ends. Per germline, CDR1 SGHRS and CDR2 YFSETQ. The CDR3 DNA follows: TGCGCCAGCAGCTTGGTTTCGGGACTCAATGAAAAACTGTTTTTT. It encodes CASSLVSGLNEKLFF.

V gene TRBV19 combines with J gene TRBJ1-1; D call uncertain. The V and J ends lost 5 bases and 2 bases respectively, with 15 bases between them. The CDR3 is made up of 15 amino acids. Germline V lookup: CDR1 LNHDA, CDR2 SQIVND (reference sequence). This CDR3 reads CASSLFPFLNTEAFF. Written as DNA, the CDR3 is TGTGCCAGTAGTCTATTCCCCTTCCTTAACACTGAAGCTTTCTTT.

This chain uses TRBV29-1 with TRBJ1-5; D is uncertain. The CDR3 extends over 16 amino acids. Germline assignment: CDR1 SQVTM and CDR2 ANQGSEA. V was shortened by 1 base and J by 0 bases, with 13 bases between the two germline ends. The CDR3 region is CSVEGNAGISNQPQHF. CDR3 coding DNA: TGCAGCGTTGAAGGAAACGCAGGTATTAGCAATCAGCCCCAGCATTTT. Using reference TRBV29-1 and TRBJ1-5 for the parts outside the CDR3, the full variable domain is SAVISQKPSRDICQRGTSLTIQCQVDSQVTMMFWYRQQPGQSLTLIATANQGSEATYESGFVIDKFPISRPNLTFSTLTVSNMSPEDSSIYLCSVEGNAGISNQPQHFGDGTRLSIL.

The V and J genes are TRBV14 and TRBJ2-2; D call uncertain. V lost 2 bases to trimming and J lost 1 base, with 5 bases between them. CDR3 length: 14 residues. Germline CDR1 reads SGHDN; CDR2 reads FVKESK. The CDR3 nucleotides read TGTGCCAGCAGCCAATCCATGAACACCGGGGAGCTGTTTTTT. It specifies CASSQSMNTGELFF.

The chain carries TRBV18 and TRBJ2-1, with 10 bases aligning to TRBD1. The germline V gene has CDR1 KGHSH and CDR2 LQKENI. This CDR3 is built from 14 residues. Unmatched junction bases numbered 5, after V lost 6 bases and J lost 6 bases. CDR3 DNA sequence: TGTGCCAGCTCCCCTAGGGACAGGGGCAATGAGCAGTTCTTC. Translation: CASSPRDRGNEQFF.

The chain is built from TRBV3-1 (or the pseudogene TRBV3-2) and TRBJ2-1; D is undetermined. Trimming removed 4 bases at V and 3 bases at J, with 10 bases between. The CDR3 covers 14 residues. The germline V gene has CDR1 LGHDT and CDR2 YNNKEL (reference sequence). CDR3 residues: CASSPLGHYNEQFF. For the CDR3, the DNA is TGTGCCAGCAGCCCACTTGGGCACTACAATGAGCAGTTCTTC.

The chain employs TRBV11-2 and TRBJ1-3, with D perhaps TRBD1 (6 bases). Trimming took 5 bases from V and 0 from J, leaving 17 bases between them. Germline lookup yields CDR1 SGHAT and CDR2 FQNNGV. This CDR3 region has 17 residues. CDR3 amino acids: CASSPLRQANSGNTIYF. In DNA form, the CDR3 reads TGTGCCAGCAGCCCTCTTAGACAGGCCAACTCTGGAAACACCATATATTTT.

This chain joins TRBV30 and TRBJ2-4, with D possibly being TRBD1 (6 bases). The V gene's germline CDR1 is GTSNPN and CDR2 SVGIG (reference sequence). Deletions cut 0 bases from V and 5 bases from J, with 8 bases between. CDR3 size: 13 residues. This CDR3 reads CAWSVPGENIQYF. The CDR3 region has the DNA TGTGCCTGGAGTGTACCAGGGGAAAACATTCAGTACTTC.

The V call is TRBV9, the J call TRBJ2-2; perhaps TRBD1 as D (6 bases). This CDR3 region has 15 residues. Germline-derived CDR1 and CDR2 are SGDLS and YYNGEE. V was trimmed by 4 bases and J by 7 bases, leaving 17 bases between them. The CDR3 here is CASSSTGSGVGELFF. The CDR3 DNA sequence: TGTGCCAGCAGCTCGACAGGATCCGGTGTCGGGGAGCTGTTTTTT.

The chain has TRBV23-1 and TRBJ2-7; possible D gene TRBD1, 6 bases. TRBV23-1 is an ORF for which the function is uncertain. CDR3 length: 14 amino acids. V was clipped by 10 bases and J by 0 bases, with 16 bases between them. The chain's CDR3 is CAIYRERSSYEQYF. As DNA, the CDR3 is TGCGCCATTTACAGGGAAAGGAGCTCCTACGAGCAGTACTTC.

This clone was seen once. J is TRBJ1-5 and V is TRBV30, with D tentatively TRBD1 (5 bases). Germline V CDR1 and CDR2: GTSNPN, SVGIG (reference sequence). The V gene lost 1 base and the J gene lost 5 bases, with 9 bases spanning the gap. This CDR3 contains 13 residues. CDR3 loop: CAWSEGPYQPQHF. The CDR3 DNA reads TGTGCCTGGAGTGAGGGGCCGTATCAGCCCCAGCATTTT.

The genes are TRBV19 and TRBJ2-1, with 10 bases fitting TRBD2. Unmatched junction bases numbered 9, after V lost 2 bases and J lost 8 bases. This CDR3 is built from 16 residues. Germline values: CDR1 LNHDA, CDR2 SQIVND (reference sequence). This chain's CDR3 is CASSIWGLAGEDEQFF. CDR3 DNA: TGTGCCAGTAGTATATGGGGGCTAGCGGGAGAGGATGAGCAGTTCTTC.